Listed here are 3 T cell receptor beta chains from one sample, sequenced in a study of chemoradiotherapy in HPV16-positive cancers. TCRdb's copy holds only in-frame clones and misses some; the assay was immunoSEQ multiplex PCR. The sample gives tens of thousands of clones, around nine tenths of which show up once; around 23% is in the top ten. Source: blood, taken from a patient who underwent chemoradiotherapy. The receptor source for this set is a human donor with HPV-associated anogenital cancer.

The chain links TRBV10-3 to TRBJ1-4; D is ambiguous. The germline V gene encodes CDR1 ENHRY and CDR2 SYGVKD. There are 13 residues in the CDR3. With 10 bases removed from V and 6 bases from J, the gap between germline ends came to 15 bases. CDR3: CATALNPDEKLFF. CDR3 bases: TGTGCCACTGCTCTTAACCCGGATGAAAAACTGTTTTTT.

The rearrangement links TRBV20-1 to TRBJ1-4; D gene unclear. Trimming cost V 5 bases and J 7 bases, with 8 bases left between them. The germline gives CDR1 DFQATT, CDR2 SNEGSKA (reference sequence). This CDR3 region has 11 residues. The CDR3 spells CSAPEGEKLFF. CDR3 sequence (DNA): TGCAGTGCTCCGGAAGGTGAAAAACTGTTTTTT.

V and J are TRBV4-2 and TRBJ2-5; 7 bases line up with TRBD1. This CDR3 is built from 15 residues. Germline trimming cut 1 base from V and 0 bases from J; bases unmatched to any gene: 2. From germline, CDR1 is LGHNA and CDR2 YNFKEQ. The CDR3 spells CASSQVGQNQETQYF. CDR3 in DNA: TGTGCCAGCAGCCAAGTGGGACAGAACCAAGAGACCCAGTACTTC.